This T cell receptor (beta chain) was sequenced during a study of OX40 agonist ivuxolimab in advanced cancers. Study-wide background: At around 83% male, the cohort had a mean age of about 60 years, ranging from about 20 to 80.

This table comes from immunoSEQ multiplex PCR, and its TCRdb copy is limited to in-frame clones, with some not included. The data show roughly 80,000 clones, roughly 83% seen once. There are 15 residues in the CDR3. The germline V gene encodes CDR1 LGHNA and CDR2 YNFKEQ. The ends lost 4 bases at V and 0 bases at J; junction bases unmatched: 6. J is TRBJ2-7 and V is TRBV4-2, with 7 bases that match TRBD2. Sequencing used CD4+ or CD8+ T cells sorted from blood, obtained in a trial of the OX40 agonist ivuxolimab. The TCR originated in an adult with an advanced solid tumor such as melanoma, head and neck, liver or kidney cancer. The CDR3: CASSRQRGSSYEQYF. In nucleotides, the CDR3 is TGTGCCAGCAGCCGTCAGCGGGGAAGCTCCTACGAGCAGTACTTC.